A single sample is the source of the 22 T cell receptor beta chains below, sequenced in a study of T cell clonality in common variable immunodeficiency. Measured with immunoSEQ multiplex PCR; TCRdb has only the in-frame clones, and not every one. The sample contains over 35,000 clones, none of them singletons. Sequencing was performed on peripheral blood mononuclear cells. The receptors shown here come from a person between 18 and 70 years old in good health.

This clone was observed many times. The read terminates 3 residues ahead of where the CDR3 ends, so the germline J gene completes it. V usage is TRBV5-5 and J usage is TRBJ1-1, with D perhaps TRBD1 (5 bases). CDR3 size: 13 residues. Per the germline V gene, CDR1 is SGHKS and CDR2 is YYEKEE (reference sequence). The covered CDR3 bases are TGTGCCAGCAGCTTGTGGGGGGACTCGGAA. Translated, it gives CASSLWGDSE. The whole CDR3 sequence reads CASSLWGDSEAFF.

This clone was detected many times. The CDR3 extends 3 residues past the end of the read, so its final part is completed from the germline J gene. V is TRBV7-2 and J is TRBJ1-1, with a tentative D call TRBD1 (5 bases). Germline CDR1 is SGHTA and CDR2 is FQGNSA. V was cut by 2 bases and J by 5 bases, with 15 bases left in between. The CDR3 extends over 15 amino acids. Incomplete CDR3 DNA: TGTGCCAGCAGCTTAATTGGGCAGGAGGGGACTGAA. Amino acids: CASSLIGQEGTE. The full CDR3 is CASSLIGQEGTEAFF. The whole variable domain, filled in from reference TRBV7-2 and TRBJ1-1, reads GAGVSQSPSNKVTEKGKDVELRCDPISGHTALYWYRQSLGQGLEFLIYFQGNSAPDKSGLPSDRFSAERTGGSVSTLTIQRTQQEDSAVYLCASSLIGQEGTEAFFGQGTRLTVV.

At least ten counts were recorded for this clone. Sequencing ends 3 residues short of the CDR3 end; the germline J gene provides the rest. V is TRBV28 and J is TRBJ2-7; TRBD1 might be the D (9 bases). Trimming shortened V by 8 bases and J by 2 bases, and 31 bases separated the two germline ends. In germline, CDR1 is MDHEN, CDR2 SYDVKM. CDR3 length equals 19 residues. The CDR3 DNA, read in part, is TGTGCCAGCGGGGGACAGGGTCCGGGGGGGCGGGCCTTAACCTACGAG. This gives the protein CASGGQGPGGRALTYE. From start to end, the CDR3 is CASGGQGPGGRALTYEQYF.

This clone occurred many times. The read comes to an end 3 residues before the CDR3 does, leaving the germline J gene to fill in the end. The rearrangement links TRBV20-1 to TRBJ2-3, with a tentative D call TRBD2 (6 bases). Trimming stripped 2 bases from V and 7 bases from J, with 16 bases between. CDR3 size: 14 residues. Looked up from germline, CDR1 is DFQATT and CDR2 is SNEGSKA (reference sequence). CDR3 in amino acids: CSARIADGRNTQYF. The covered CDR3 bases are TGCAGTGCTAGAATAGCGGACGGAAGGAATACG.

This clone was seen repeatedly, ten times or more. The read ends 3 residues early relative to the CDR3; the germline J gene fills the gap. This chain uses TRBV12-3 or TRBV12-4 with TRBJ2-1; D perhaps matches TRBD2 (6 bases). V lost 1 base and J lost 8, with 18 bases in between. The CDR3 has 16 residues. CDR3 bases read: TGTGCCAGCAGTTTAGGAACTAGCTCCCTTGTCGATGAG. As protein: CASSLGTSSLVDE. The entire CDR3 reads CASSLGTSSLVDEQFF.

This clone was seen ten or more times. Read sequence stops 3 residues before the CDR3 end, and the germline J gene provides the missing end. The rearrangement links TRBV11-2 to TRBJ1-5; TRBD1 is a possible D gene (5 bases). V was shortened by 0 bases and J by 7 bases, with 10 bases between the two germline ends. The CDR3 is 14 residues long. Germline assignment: CDR1 SGHAT and CDR2 FQNNGV. The CDR3 reads CASSLEGQGQPQHF. CDR3 DNA, as far as it was read: TGTGCCAGCAGCTTAGAGGGGCAGGGCCAGCCC. Combining the CDR3 with reference TRBV11-2 and TRBJ1-5 gives the whole variable domain EAGVAQSPRYKIIEKRQSVAFWCNPISGHATLYWYQQILGQGPKLLIQFQNNGVVDDSQLPKDRFSAERLKGVDSTLKIQPAKLEDSAVYLCASSLEGQGQPQHFGDGTRLSIL.

This clone was observed at least ten times. Coverage ceases 3 residues before the CDR3 finishes, and the germline J gene fills in the end. The chain couples TRBV19 to TRBJ1-2; 9 nucleotides match TRBD1. CDR3 length: 15 residues. Unmatched junction bases numbered 8, after V lost 7 bases and J lost 2 bases. CDR1 and CDR2 (germline): LNHDA, SQIVND (reference sequence). CDR3 protein: CASKPQGALNYGYTF. The sequenced part of the CDR3 DNA is TGTGCCAGTAAGCCACAGGGGGCGTTGAACTATGGC.

This clone came up many times. The DNA ends 3 residues before the CDR3 does, and the rest of the CDR3 is filled in from the germline J gene. V usage is TRBV7-8 and J usage is TRBJ2-5; TRBD1 agrees at 9 bases. The CDR3 covers 14 residues. V shed 5 bases, J shed 5 bases, and the junction held 6 bases outside the gene matches. Germline-derived CDR1 and CDR2 are SGHVS and FQNEAQ. CDR3 protein: CASSPRTGDETQYF. The sequenced CDR3 bases are TGTGCCAGCAGCCCTCGGACAGGGGATGAGACC.

This clone was counted at least ten times. CDR3 protein: CASSQKGQYEQYF. Incomplete CDR3 DNA: TGTGCCAGTAGTCAGAAAGGACAATACGAG. V usage is TRBV19 and J usage is TRBJ2-7; D might be TRBD1 (5 bases). The read finishes 3 residues shy of the CDR3 end, and the germline J gene is used to complete it. CDR1 is LNHDA and CDR2 is SQIVND in the germline V gene (reference sequence). Trimming removed 5 bases from V and 4 bases from J, with 12 bases in between. This CDR3 region has 13 residues. Filled out from reference TRBV19 and TRBJ2-7, the complete variable domain reads DGGITQSPKYLFRKEGQNVTLSCEQNLNHDAMYWYRQDPGQGLRLIYYSQIVNDFQKGDIAEGYSVSREKKESFPLTVTSAQKNPTAFYLCASSQKGQYEQYFGPGTRLTVT.

This clone was counted at least ten times. Sequencing ends 3 residues short of the CDR3 end; the germline J gene provides the rest. This chain uses TRBV2 with TRBJ2-7; D remains unclear. The CDR3 length is 14 residues. Per the germline V gene, CDR1 is SNHLY and CDR2 is FYNNEI. Trimming took off 0 bases at V and 4 bases at J, with 10 bases between the two ends. The DNA read from the CDR3 is TGTGCCAGCAGTGAAGCTAGGGTACAGTACGAG. It specifies CASSEARVQYE. The whole CDR3 region reads CASSEARVQYEQYF.

This clone was detected many times. Read coverage stops 3 residues before the CDR3 terminus; the germline J gene supplies the remainder. This rearrangement joins TRBV14 to TRBJ2-2, with 8 bases lining up with TRBD1. Germline CDR1 SGHDN, CDR2 FVKESK. The CDR3 has 14 amino acids. After removal of 10 bases from V and 0 bases from J, the junction contained 4 bases not matched to a gene. The CDR3 is CATSQGANTGELFF. Incomplete CDR3 DNA: TGTGCCACCTCACAGGGGGCGAACACCGGGGAG.

This clone was detected ten times or more. The read falls 3 residues short of the CDR3 end, and the missing part is taken from the germline J gene. The chain is built from TRBV11-3 and TRBJ1-1; D is possibly TRBD1 (6 bases). The V gene lost 4 bases and the J gene lost 4 bases, with 13 bases spanning the gap. Germline V gives CDR1 SGHNT, CDR2 YENEEA. CDR3 length: 14 residues. The CDR3 reads CASSSAGEVTEAFF. Partial CDR3 DNA: TGTGCCAGCAGCTCGGCAGGGGAGGTCACTGAA.

This clone was seen many times. The missing CDR3 end, 3 residues past where the read stops, is filled in from the germline J gene. V gene TRBV18 combines with J gene TRBJ2-7; a possible D gene is TRBD1 (5 bases). The germline V gene encodes CDR1 KGHSH and CDR2 LQKENI. The CDR3 is 14 residues long. The ends were cut back, 5 bases at V and 3 bases at J, with 14 bases in the middle. The CDR3 protein is CASSSSTGIYEQYF. The DNA read from the CDR3 is TGTGCCAGCTCATCCTCTACAGGAATCTACGAG. Variable domain in full (rest from reference TRBV18 and TRBJ2-7): NAGVMQNPRHLVRRRGQEARLRCSPMKGHSHVYWYRQLPEEGLKFMVYLQKENIIDESGMPKERFSAEFPKEGPSILRIQQVVRGDSAAYFCASSSSTGIYEQYFGPGTRLTVT.

This clone was found many times. The read comes to an end 3 residues before the CDR3 does, leaving the germline J gene to fill in the end. The chain employs TRBV28 and TRBJ1-5; weak D call: TRBD1 (6 bases). This CDR3 contains 15 residues. Germline CDR1 MDHEN, CDR2 SYDVKM. V lost 6 bases to trimming and J lost 7 bases, with 19 bases between them. The chain's CDR3 is CASRVGGLIQQPQHF. The sequenced part of the CDR3 DNA is TGTGCCAGCAGGGTGGGGGGGCTAATCCAACAGCCC.

This clone has ten or more counts. The read terminates 3 residues ahead of where the CDR3 ends, so the germline J gene completes it. The rearrangement uses TRBV7-2 and TRBJ2-1; 12 nucleotides agree with TRBD2. Trimming cost V 0 bases and J 3 bases; bases outside gene matches: 3. Per the germline V gene, CDR1 is SGHTA and CDR2 is FQGNSA. This CDR3 contains 17 residues. The CDR3 reads CASSLAGLAGFYNEQFF. The part of the CDR3 DNA that was read is TGTGCCAGCAGCTTAGCCGGACTAGCGGGATTCTACAATGAG. The full variable domain, its missing parts supplied by reference TRBV7-2 and TRBJ2-1, is GAGVSQSPSNKVTEKGKDVELRCDPISGHTALYWYRQSLGQGLEFLIYFQGNSAPDKSGLPSDRFSAERTGGSVSTLTIQRTQQEDSAVYLCASSLAGLAGFYNEQFFGPGTRLTVL.

This clone was seen ten or more times. The read ends 3 residues early relative to the CDR3; the germline J gene fills the gap. The rearrangement uses TRBV18 and TRBJ2-3, with 7 nucleotides matching TRBD2. The V segment lost 4 bases and the J segment 2 bases; nucleotides outside the gene matches: 12. This CDR3 is 17 amino acids long. Germline CDR1 reads KGHSH; CDR2 reads LQKENI. The CDR3 bases that were read are TGTGCCAGCTCACAAGAGGCCCCTAGCGGCCCCACAGATACG. It is translated as CASSQEAPSGPTDT. The full CDR3 protein is CASSQEAPSGPTDTQYF.

This clone was observed many times. The covered CDR3 bases are TGCGCCAGCAGTCAATCTAAGCAGGGGGCGTCCTACGAG. Translated: CASSQSKQGASYE. The CDR3 in its entirety is CASSQSKQGASYEQYF. V and J are TRBV23-1 and TRBJ2-7; TRBD1 aligns across 8 bases. The CDR3 end falls 3 residues outside the read, so it is completed with the germline J gene. TRBV23-1 is annotated as an ORF whose role is uncertain. V gave up 0 bases and J gave up 1 base; unmatched junction bases: 5. The CDR3 runs 16 residues.

The table lists this clone with many counts. The CDR3 extends 3 residues past the end of the read, so its final part is completed from the germline J gene. This rearrangement joins TRBV6-4 to TRBJ2-3; 11 bases line up with TRBD2. Per the germline V gene, CDR1 is MRHNA and CDR2 is SNTAGT. The CDR3 is 15 residues long. Trimming removed 3 bases from V and 2 bases from J; junction bases left unmatched: 1. This CDR3 reads CASSDSGRATDTQYF. The CDR3 bases that were read are TGTGCCAGCAGTGATAGCGGGAGGGCCACAGATACG.

Ten or more counts support this clone. The read stops 3 residues short of the end of the CDR3; the missing end is completed from the germline J gene. The chain links TRBV7-6 to TRBJ2-1, with TRBD2 identical over 7 bases. Looked up from germline, CDR1 is SGHVS and CDR2 is FNYEAQ. The CDR3 extends over 14 amino acids. The ends lost 4 bases at V and 6 bases at J; junction bases unmatched: 6. Incomplete CDR3 DNA: TGTGCCAGCAGCTCCCCCACTAGCGTCAATGAG. It translates to CASSSPTSVNE. The entire CDR3 protein reads CASSSPTSVNEQFF.

This clone showed up many times. The read halts 3 residues ahead of the CDR3 end, with the missing end drawn from the germline J gene. The genes are TRBV12-3 or TRBV12-4 and TRBJ2-6, with 10 bases matching TRBD1. This CDR3 is built from 14 residues. Trimming took 5 bases from V and 11 from J; bases not matched to a gene: 6. CDR3 sequence: CASSPGTGDYVLTF. The covered CDR3 bases are TGTGCCAGCAGTCCCGGGACAGGGGACTACGTC.

Many counts were recorded for this clone. Sequencing ends 3 residues short of the CDR3 end; the germline J gene provides the rest. The chain combines TRBV5-5 with TRBJ2-7; D remains ambiguous. Deletions cut 0 bases from V and 3 bases from J, with 7 bases between. The length of the CDR3 is 13 residues. Looked up from germline, CDR1 is SGHKS and CDR2 is YYEKEE (reference sequence). The covered CDR3 bases are TGTGCCAGCAGCTTGGGGGCAGACTACGAG. Amino acids: CASSLGADYE. The full CDR3 sequence reads CASSLGADYEQYF.

This clone has ten or more counts. Read coverage stops 3 residues before the CDR3 terminus; the germline J gene supplies the remainder. The V gene is TRBV20-1, the J gene TRBJ1-5; D is unclear. The CDR3 runs 13 residues. Trimming removed 4 bases from V and 0 bases from J, with 7 bases in between. Germline lookup yields CDR1 DFQATT and CDR2 SNEGSKA (reference sequence). The DNA read from the CDR3 is TGCAGTGCTACGGGGAGTAGCAATCAGCCC. Protein: CSATGSSNQP. The whole CDR3 sequence is CSATGSSNQPQHF.